Listed below are T cell receptor beta chains from one sample, sequenced in a study of T cell responses to AZD1222 COVID-19 vaccine. Repertoires were generated with immunoSEQ multiplex PCR, while TCRdb's copy carries only in-frame clones and drops some. The sample records 150,000 or so clones, about 92% being singletons. This specimen was peripheral blood, taken on day 0 of AZD1222 vaccination. These receptors originate from an adult in good health. Each CDR3 is given with its conserved first and last residue. The D gene is left open where the match is weak. Expanded clones get a size class; other rows say once, few or many, or leave the size out.

d_call	v_call	clone_size	j_call	cdr3_aa	cdr3_nt
NA	TRBV2	NA	TRBJ1-4	CAKQGEIGEKLFF	TGTGCCAAACAAGGGGAGATAGGAGAAAAACTGTTTTTT
NA	TRBV7-9	once	TRBJ1-1	CASSFTSNTEAFF	TGTGCCAGCAGCTTTACATCGAACACTGAAGCTTTCTTT
TRBD2	TRBV18	NA	TRBJ2-1	CASSPPAGGRSEQFF	TGTGCCAGCTCACCACCTGCGGGGGGGAGGTCGGAGCAGTTCTTC
NA	TRBV3-1/TRBV3-2	NA	TRBJ1-1	CASSQETYREAFF	TGTGCCAGCAGCCAAGAAACCTACAGGGAAGCTTTCTTT
NA	TRBV2	NA	TRBJ2-7	CATRLRDRGSYEQYF	TGTGCCACCCGACTCAGAGACAGAGGCTCCTACGAGCAGTACTTC
TRBD1	TRBV11-3	NA	TRBJ2-2	CASSPTGTGNTGELFF	TGTGCCAGCAGCCCTACCGGGACAGGGAACACCGGGGAGCTGTTTTTT
TRBD2	TRBV6-5	NA	TRBJ2-7	CASSLERGLSYEQYF	TGTGCCAGCAGCCTGGAGCGGGGGCTCTCCTACGAGCAGTACTTC
NA	TRBV18	NA	TRBJ1-5	CASSPHSNQPQHF	TGTGCCAGCTCACCACATAGCAATCAGCCCCAGCATTTT
NA	TRBV2	NA	TRBJ1-6	CASTYSDPNSPLHF	TGTGCCAGCACTTACAGCGACCCCAATTCACCCCTCCACTTT
NA	TRBV5-1	NA	TRBJ2-2	CASSLTGRLDTGELFF	TGCGCCAGCAGCTTGACGGGGCGATTGGACACCGGGGAGCTGTTTTTT
NA	TRBV3-1/TRBV3-2	NA	TRBJ1-6	CASSLDLSRGLHF	TGTGCCAGCAGTCTAGATTTGTCCCGGGGCCTCCACTTT
NA	TRBV28	NA	TRBJ1-1	CASRSTSSPEAFF	TGTGCCAGCAGGTCAACTTCTTCCCCTGAAGCTTTCTTT
NA	TRBV29-1	NA	TRBJ2-3	CSVDWEKRVSTDTQYF	TGCAGCGTTGATTGGGAAAAGCGAGTGAGTACAGATACGCAGTATTTT
NA	TRBV28	NA	TRBJ1-3	CASSLYGQGGNTIYF	TGTGCCAGCAGTTTATACGGGCAGGGAGGGAACACCATATATTTT
TRBD1	TRBV19	NA	TRBJ1-6	CASQRGRQGGSYNSPLHF	TGTGCCAGTCAAAGGGGGAGACAGGGGGGCTCCTATAATTCACCCCTCCACTTT
TRBD1	TRBV12-3/TRBV12-4	NA	TRBJ1-2	CASRPGQGYGYTF	TGTGCCAGCAGACCGGGACAGGGGTATGGCTACACCTTC
NA	TRBV2	NA	TRBJ2-3	CASSAGLPARDTQYF	TGTGCCAGCAGTGCTGGACTCCCGGCCCGGGATACGCAGTATTTT
NA	TRBV9	NA	TRBJ2-3	CASSVSGTDTQYF	TGTGCCAGCAGCGTCTCCGGCACAGATACGCAGTATTTT
NA	TRBV12-3/TRBV12-4	NA	TRBJ1-5	CASSLNQPQHF	TGTGCCAGCAGTCTAAATCAGCCCCAGCATTTT
TRBD2	TRBV5-1	NA	TRBJ2-6	CASSFVSVGGSGANVLTF	TGCGCCAGCAGCTTCGTCTCGGTGGGAGGGTCTGGGGCCAACGTCCTGACTTTC
NA	TRBV7-9	NA	TRBJ1-2	CASSLRSLYGYTF	TGTGCCAGCAGTCTTAGGTCTCTCTATGGCTACACCTTC
TRBD1	TRBV18	NA	TRBJ1-5	CASSKMGTGNQPQHF	TGTGCCAGCTCGAAAATGGGGACAGGCAATCAGCCCCAGCATTTT
NA	TRBV12-3/TRBV12-4	NA	TRBJ1-1	CASSLYSADEAFF	TGTGCCAGCAGTTTATACAGCGCAGATGAAGCTTTCTTT
TRBD1	TRBV15	NA	TRBJ1-6	CATSMDRAYNSPLHF	TGTGCCACCAGCATGGACAGGGCCTATAATTCACCCCTCCACTTT
NA	TRBV11-1	NA	TRBJ1-1	CASSLAGTTNTEAFF	TGTGCCAGCAGCTTAGCCGGGACAACGAACACTGAAGCTTTCTTT
NA	TRBV9	NA	TRBJ2-5	CASSVDTQETQYF	TGTGCCAGCAGCGTAGATACCCAAGAGACCCAGTACTTC
NA	TRBV24-1	NA	TRBJ2-2	CATKDPTGELFF	TGTGCCACCAAAGACCCAACCGGGGAGCTGTTTTTT
NA	TRBV2	NA	TRBJ1-6	CASSEGTRHSPLHF	TGTGCCAGCAGTGAGGGGACGAGGCACTCACCCCTCCACTTT
NA	TRBV2	NA	TRBJ2-7	CASSEREGSYEQYF	TGTGCCAGCAGTGAAAGGGAAGGCTCCTACGAGCAGTACTTC
NA	TRBV6-4	NA	TRBJ1-2	CASTGKGDYGYTF	TGTGCCAGCACCGGGAAGGGGGACTATGGCTACACCTTC
NA	TRBV7-2	NA	TRBJ1-1	CASSSIRPEAFF	TGTGCCAGCAGCTCAATAAGGCCCGAAGCTTTCTTT
NA	TRBV27	NA	TRBJ2-3	CASSLRGTTDTQYF	TGTGCCAGCAGTTTACGGGGGACCACAGATACGCAGTATTTT
NA	TRBV7-3	NA	TRBJ2-2	CASSFAGQNTGELFF	TGTGCCAGCAGCTTTGCGGGTCAGAACACCGGGGAGCTGTTTTTT
NA	TRBV6-5	NA	TRBJ1-6	CASSYSNANSPLHF	TGTGCCAGCAGTTACAGCAACGCAAATTCACCCCTCCACTTT
NA	TRBV28	NA	TRBJ2-2	CASSLFLDPNTGELFF	TGTGCCAGCAGTTTATTCCTGGACCCGAACACCGGGGAGCTGTTTTTT
NA	TRBV18	NA	TRBJ2-1	CASSSSQLEEQFF	TGTGCCAGCTCATCCTCCCAGCTCGAGGAGCAGTTCTTC
NA	TRBV4-1	NA	TRBJ1-5	CASSQGGVVQPQHF	TGCGCCAGCAGCCAAGGGGGGGTGGTTCAGCCCCAGCATTTT
NA	TRBV3-1/TRBV3-2	NA	TRBJ1-5	CASSQGSGPQHF	TGTGCCAGCAGCCAGGGGTCCGGACCCCAGCATTTT
NA	TRBV12-3/TRBV12-4	NA	TRBJ2-3	CASSPWDTQYF	TGTGCCAGCAGTCCTTGGGATACGCAGTATTTT
TRBD1	TRBV5-1	NA	TRBJ1-1	CASRIQGAEAFF	TGCGCCAGCAGAATACAGGGGGCTGAAGCTTTCTTT
NA	TRBV4-1	NA	TRBJ2-7	CASSQTVTYEQYF	TGCGCCAGCAGCCAAACAGTTACCTACGAGCAGTACTTC
TRBD1	TRBV13	NA	TRBJ1-3	CASSPTGGPGNTIYF	TGTGCCAGCAGCCCTACAGGGGGACCAGGAAACACCATATATTTT